Listed below are T cell receptor beta chains from one sample, sequenced in a study of CD8 T cells in Susac syndrome. TCRdb used MiXCR to reprocess the immunoSEQ multiplex PCR reads, holding one entry per CDR3 protein. The data hold 300,000 to 350,000 distinct CDR3 sequences, with 92% observed a single time. The sequenced sample was CD4+ T cells from PBMCs. The source is a human donor with multiple sclerosis. Both conserved end residues are part of each CDR3. The order of the fields is V gene, D gene, J gene, clone size, CDR3 DNA, CDR3 protein. A D gene is named only where the DNA matches it firmly. The size entry is marked missing in some rows and otherwise reads once, few, many or a size class.

v_call: TRBV12-3/TRBV12-4
d_call: -
j_call: TRBJ1-2
clone_size: -
cdr3_nt: TGTGCCAGCAGTTTTAGTCTACCGGGGAGTTCTGGCTACACCTTC
cdr3_aa: CASSFSLPGSSGYTF

v_call: TRBV10-2
d_call: -
j_call: TRBJ2-7
clone_size: -
cdr3_nt: TGCGCCTCCGGGGGTCGGGAGTTCTACGAGCAGTACTTC
cdr3_aa: CASGGREFYEQYF

v_call: TRBV9
d_call: TRBD1
j_call: TRBJ2-7
clone_size: -
cdr3_nt: TGTGCCAGCAGCGGAGACAGGGGCGAGCAGTACTTC
cdr3_aa: CASSGDRGEQYF

v_call: TRBV20-1
d_call: -
j_call: TRBJ2-1
clone_size: -
cdr3_nt: TGCAGTGCTAGAGTGTCAGGACGGAGCTCCTACAATGAGCAGTTCTTC
cdr3_aa: CSARVSGRSSYNEQFF

v_call: TRBV12-3/TRBV12-4
d_call: TRBD2
j_call: TRBJ2-3
clone_size: -
cdr3_nt: TGTGCCAGCAGTTTGACTAGCGGGAGCGCAGATACGCAGTATTTT
cdr3_aa: CASSLTSGSADTQYF

v_call: TRBV30
d_call: -
j_call: TRBJ2-7
clone_size: few
cdr3_nt: TGTGCCTGGACGGCAGGGCCCACCTACGAGCAGTACTTC
cdr3_aa: CAWTAGPTYEQYF

v_call: TRBV7-9
d_call: -
j_call: TRBJ2-5
clone_size: -
cdr3_nt: TGTGCCAGCAGCCCCGTTCCTAGCCAAGAGACCCAGTACTTC
cdr3_aa: CASSPVPSQETQYF

v_call: TRBV12-3/TRBV12-4
d_call: -
j_call: TRBJ2-1
clone_size: -
cdr3_nt: TGTGCCAGCAGTTTAATCGGAGCGTACAGGTTATACAATGAGCAGTTCTTC
cdr3_aa: CASSLIGAYRLYNEQFF

v_call: TRBV12-3/TRBV12-4
d_call: TRBD2
j_call: TRBJ2-3
clone_size: -
cdr3_nt: TGTGCCAGCACTCATTTGGGACTAGAGAGGTCTGGCACAGATACGCAGTATTTT
cdr3_aa: CASTHLGLERSGTDTQYF

v_call: TRBV19
d_call: -
j_call: TRBJ1-6
clone_size: -
cdr3_nt: TGTGCCAGTAGTGCGGAGGCCAAGATTCGCCTCCACTTT
cdr3_aa: CASSAEAKIRLHF

v_call: TRBV12-3/TRBV12-4
d_call: -
j_call: TRBJ1-1
clone_size: -
cdr3_nt: TGTGCCAGCATCCTCAGGGAATCCACTGAAGCTTTCTTT
cdr3_aa: CASILRESTEAFF

v_call: TRBV3-1
d_call: TRBD2
j_call: TRBJ2-5
clone_size: -
cdr3_nt: TGTGCCAGCAGCCAAGGGTTAGAATTTGGGACTAGGACAGAGACCCAGTACTTC
cdr3_aa: CASSQGLEFGTRTETQYF

v_call: TRBV20-1
d_call: -
j_call: TRBJ2-7
clone_size: -
cdr3_nt: TGCGTAGCCGAGGGGGGCTACGAGCAGTACTTC
cdr3_aa: CVAEGGYEQYF

v_call: TRBV19
d_call: -
j_call: TRBJ1-2
clone_size: -
cdr3_nt: TGTGCCAGTAGTTTGGGAGCGGGCTATGGCTACACCTTC
cdr3_aa: CASSLGAGYGYTF

v_call: TRBV7-3
d_call: -
j_call: TRBJ2-1
clone_size: -
cdr3_nt: TGTGCCAGCAGCTTAATTAGGGGACATGAGCAGTTCTTC
cdr3_aa: CASSLIRGHEQFF

v_call: TRBV18
d_call: -
j_call: TRBJ2-3
clone_size: once
cdr3_nt: TGTGCCAGCTCACCAGACCCCCTACTTGCCACAGATACGCAGTATTTT
cdr3_aa: CASSPDPLLATDTQYF

v_call: TRBV19
d_call: TRBD1
j_call: TRBJ1-2
clone_size: -
cdr3_nt: TGTGCCAGTAGTATCGAGACAGGGGTGGGCTACACCTTC
cdr3_aa: CASSIETGVGYTF

v_call: TRBV20-1
d_call: TRBD1
j_call: TRBJ2-7
clone_size: once
cdr3_nt: TGCAGTGCTAGCGACCGGGACAGGGGGATCTACGAGCAGTACTTC
cdr3_aa: CSASDRDRGIYEQYF

v_call: TRBV6-1
d_call: TRBD1
j_call: TRBJ2-3
clone_size: once
cdr3_nt: TGTGCCAGCAGTCCTTGGACAGGGTCATTTGCAGATACGCAGTATTTT
cdr3_aa: CASSPWTGSFADTQYF

v_call: TRBV5-4
d_call: TRBD1
j_call: TRBJ1-2
clone_size: -
cdr3_nt: TGTGCCAGCAGCTTTGGGGGGACAGGGGAACGGTATGGCTACACCTTC
cdr3_aa: CASSFGGTGERYGYTF

v_call: TRBV12-3/TRBV12-4
d_call: -
j_call: TRBJ1-1
clone_size: -
cdr3_nt: TGTGCCAGCATCCCCCCGGGGGGGCGGAACACTGAAGCTTTCTTT
cdr3_aa: CASIPPGGRNTEAFF

v_call: TRBV11-2
d_call: -
j_call: TRBJ2-1
clone_size: -
cdr3_nt: TGTGCCAGCAGCCGCGCGGCCCCCTACAATGAGCAGTTCTTC
cdr3_aa: CASSRAAPYNEQFF